These T cell receptor beta chains were read from a single sample in a study of long-term antiretroviral therapy in people with HIV. The data were produced by immunoSEQ multiplex PCR, yet TCRdb's version contains in-frame clones alone and is incomplete. In the table there are more than 6,000 clones, about 76% of which are singletons. The sample consisted of unsorted PBMCs, taken 0.1 years before starting antiretroviral therapy. The receptors stem from a man younger than 30 with HIV. Each CDR3 is given with its conserved first and last residue. Fields, in order: clone size, V gene, J gene, D gene, CDR3 protein, CDR3 DNA. D genes are given only for firm matches. Size tells how often a clone was seen (once, few, many) or the class of an expanded clone, and some rows leave it out.

NA	TRBV14	TRBJ1-1	NA	CASSQVRNTEAFF	TGTGCCAGCAGCCAGGTGAGGAACACTGAAGCTTTCTTT
NA	TRBV5-4	TRBJ2-5	NA	CASSSGIGRRVSVGTQYF	TGTGCCAGCAGTTCTGGGATAGGACGCAGGGTATCGGTGGGGACCCAGTACTTC
few	TRBV5-1	TRBJ1-1	NA	CASSLHSDTEAFF	TGCGCCAGCAGCTTGCACAGCGATACTGAAGCTTTCTTT
few	TRBV7-2	TRBJ1-5	NA	CASSPGSGNQPQHF	TGTGCCAGCAGCCCAGGGAGCGGCAATCAGCCCCAGCATTTT
NA	TRBV28	TRBJ1-3	NA	CASSLTASSGNTIYF	TGTGCCAGCAGTCTTACCGCCTCGTCCGGAAACACCATATATTTT
few	TRBV6-1	TRBJ1-4	NA	CASSEVGGTNEKLFF	TGTGCCAGCAGTGAAGTTGGGGGAACTAATGAAAAACTGTTTTTT
NA	TRBV7-6	TRBJ2-3	TRBD2	CASQEGLAGMDTQYF	TGTGCCAGCCAAGAGGGACTAGCGGGGATGGATACGCAGTATTTT
NA	TRBV9	TRBJ1-1	NA	CASSPLPGGF	TGTGCCAGCAGCCCTCTCCCGGGTGGATTT
NA	TRBV6-1	TRBJ2-1	TRBD1	CASSQQGQGNNEQFF	TGTGCCAGCAGCCAACAGGGACAGGGCAACAATGAGCAGTTCTTC
NA	TRBV27	TRBJ1-6	TRBD1	CASSSGGLQSPLHF	TGTGCCAGCAGTTCAGGGGGGCTACAGTCACCCCTCCACTTT
NA	TRBV5-5	TRBJ1-6	NA	CASSRGTRELNSPLHF	TGTGCCAGCAGCCGTGGGACAAGAGAACTTAATTCACCCCTCCACTTT
NA	TRBV14	TRBJ2-1	TRBD1	CASSQYPGQGNNEQFF	TGTGCCAGCAGCCAGTACCCGGGACAGGGGAACAATGAGCAGTTCTTC
NA	TRBV6-5	TRBJ1-6	TRBD1	CASILTGVTSPLHF	TGTGCCAGCATTCTTACAGGGGTTACTTCACCCCTCCACTTT
NA	TRBV5-1	TRBJ2-5	NA	CASSPSGDETQYF	TGCGCCAGCAGCCCCTCGGGAGACGAGACCCAGTACTTC
NA	TRBV9	TRBJ2-5	TRBD1	CASSVATGEETQYF	TGTGCCAGCAGCGTAGCGACAGGGGAAGAGACCCAGTACTTC
NA	TRBV27	TRBJ2-2	NA	CASSLTFTGELFF	TGTGCCAGCAGTTTAACGTTCACCGGGGAGCTGTTTTTT
once	TRBV5-1	TRBJ2-2	NA	CASSHVNSLNTGELFF	TGCGCCAGCAGCCACGTGAACAGCCTTAACACCGGGGAGCTGTTTTTT
NA	TRBV12-5	TRBJ1-2	NA	CASGSGTGFGYTF	TGTGCTAGTGGTTCCGGAACAGGGTTTGGCTACACCTTC
NA	TRBV7-3	TRBJ2-1	NA	CASSLIGREYNEQFF	TGTGCCAGCAGCTTAATTGGCAGGGAGTACAATGAGCAGTTCTTC
medium-sized	TRBV6-6	TRBJ2-3	NA	CASSLWETRNTDTQYF	TGTGCCAGCAGTCTTTGGGAAACCAGGAACACAGATACGCAGTATTTT